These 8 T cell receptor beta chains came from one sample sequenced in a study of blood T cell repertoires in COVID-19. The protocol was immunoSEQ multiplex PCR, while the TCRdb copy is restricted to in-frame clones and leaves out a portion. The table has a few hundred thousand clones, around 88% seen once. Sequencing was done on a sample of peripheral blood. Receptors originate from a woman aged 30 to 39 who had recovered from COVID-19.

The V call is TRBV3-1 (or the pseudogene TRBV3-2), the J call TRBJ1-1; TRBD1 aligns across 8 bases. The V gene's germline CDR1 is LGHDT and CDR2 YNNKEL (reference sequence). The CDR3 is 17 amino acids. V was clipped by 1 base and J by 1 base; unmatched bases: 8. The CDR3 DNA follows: TGTGCCAGCAGCCAAGTTACGGGGACAGGTGGGAACACTGAAGCTTTCTTT. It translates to CASSQVTGTGGNTEAFF.

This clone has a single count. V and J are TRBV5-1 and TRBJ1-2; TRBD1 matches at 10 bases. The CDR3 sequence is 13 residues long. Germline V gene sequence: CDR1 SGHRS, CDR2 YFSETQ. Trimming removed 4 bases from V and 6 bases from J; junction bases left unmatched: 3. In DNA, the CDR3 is TGCGCCAGCAGCCGAGGGACAGGGGATGGCTACACCTTC. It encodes CASSRGTGDGYTF.

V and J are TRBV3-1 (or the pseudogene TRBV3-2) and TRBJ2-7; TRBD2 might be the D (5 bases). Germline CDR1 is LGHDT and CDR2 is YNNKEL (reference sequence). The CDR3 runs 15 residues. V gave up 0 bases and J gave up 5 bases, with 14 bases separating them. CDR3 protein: CASSQDAGGRDEQYF. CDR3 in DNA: TGTGCCAGCAGCCAAGATGCTGGCGGGCGGGACGAGCAGTACTTC.

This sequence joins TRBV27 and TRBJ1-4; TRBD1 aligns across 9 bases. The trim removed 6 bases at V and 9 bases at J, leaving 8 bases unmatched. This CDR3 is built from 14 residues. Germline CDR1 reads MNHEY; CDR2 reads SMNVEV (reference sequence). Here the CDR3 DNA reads TGTGCCAGCAGGGGGGCGACAGGGGGGAAAAAACTGTTTTTT. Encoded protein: CASRGATGGKKLFF.

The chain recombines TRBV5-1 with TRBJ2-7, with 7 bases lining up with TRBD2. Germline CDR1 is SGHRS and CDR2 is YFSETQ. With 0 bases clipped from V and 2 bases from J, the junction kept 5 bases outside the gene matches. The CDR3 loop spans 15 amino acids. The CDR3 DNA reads TGCGCCAGCAGCTTGGTTGCTAGCGGAACCTACGAGCAGTACTTC. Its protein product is CASSLVASGTYEQYF.

The chain's CDR3 is CASSQDQRGRTDTQYF. The CDR3 DNA sequence: TGCGCCAGCAGCCAAGACCAGCGGGGGCGCACAGATACGCAGTATTTT. The chain is built from TRBV4-1 and TRBJ2-3, with 8 bases aligning to TRBD2. CDR3 length equals 16 residues. V was clipped by 0 bases and J by 1 base; unmatched bases: 3. The germline V gene has CDR1 MGHRA and CDR2 YSYEKL.

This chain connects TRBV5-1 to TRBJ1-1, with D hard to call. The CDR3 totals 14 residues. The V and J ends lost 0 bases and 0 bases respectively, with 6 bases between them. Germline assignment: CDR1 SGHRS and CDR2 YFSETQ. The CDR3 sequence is CASSLDQMNTEAFF. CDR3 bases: TGCGCCAGCAGCTTGGACCAGATGAACACTGAAGCTTTCTTT.

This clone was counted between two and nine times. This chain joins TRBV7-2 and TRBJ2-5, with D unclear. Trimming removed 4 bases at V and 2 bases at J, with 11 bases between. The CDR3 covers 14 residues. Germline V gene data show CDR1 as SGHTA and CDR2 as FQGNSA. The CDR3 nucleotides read TGTGCCAGCAGCTACCAGTCGGGTCAAGAGACCCAGTACTTC. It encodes CASSYQSGQETQYF.